This T cell receptor beta chain is drawn from a study of blood T cell repertoires in COVID-19. Study information: Sources were T cells, B-cell-depleted T cells, or PBMCs; the material itself was cDNA or gDNA.

Germline V gives CDR1 SGDLS, CDR2 YYNGEE. The V gene end was trimmed by 1 base and the J gene end by 10 bases; junction bases not matched to a gene: 3. The CDR3 is 14 amino acids. Original processing notes: Estimation of nucleated cell counts relied on the amplification of reference gene primers. Clones were read by immunoSEQ multiplex PCR, and TCRdb kept only the in-frame ones, dropping some. V, J and clone size are those of that table, while D and trimming were read from the DNA. The table includes approximately 240,000 clones, around 84% detected once. Sequencing was carried out using peripheral blood. The chain recombines TRBV9 with TRBJ1-6; 9 bases line up with TRBD1. The receptor comes from a woman aged 60-75 years who had recovered from COVID-19. The CDR3 sequence is CASSVTTGGSPLHF. CDR3 DNA sequence: TGTGCCAGCAGCGTAACGACAGGGGGATCACCCCTCCACTTT.